The 11 T cell receptor beta chains below were found in one sample sequenced in a study of T cells in Graves' hyperthyroidism and ophthalmopathy. RNA transcripts provided the source from which TCR beta CDR3 regions were amplified. In the first-round RT-PCR of the TCR CDR3, the HTBI primer set was used. Using its own MiXCR run on the multiplex PCR reads, TCRdb lists one record per CDR3 protein. The sample has 530,000 or so distinct CDR3 sequences, around a quarter seen once. Sequencing was carried out using blood. Every receptor here comes from a woman aged 25 to 39 with Graves' ophthalmopathy.

This clonotype was counted many times. The CDR3 coding sequence is TGTGCCAGCAGTTACTCACGGGGGGCGCACGAGCAGTACTTC. Translation gives CASSYSRGAHEQYF. The chain has TRBV6-5 and TRBJ2-7; D is perhaps TRBD2 (7 bases). The V and J ends lost 0 bases and 5 bases respectively, with 11 bases between them. Germline loops: CDR1 MNHEY, CDR2 SVGAGI. CDR3 length equals 14 residues.

This clonotype came up many times. This rearrangement joins TRBV2 to TRBJ2-4; 7 nucleotides line up with TRBD1. The V gene's germline CDR1 is SNHLY and CDR2 FYNNEI. The CDR3 extends over 15 amino acids. The V gene end was trimmed by 5 bases and the J gene end by 0 bases; junction bases not matched to a gene: 4. The CDR3 region is CASSYRGLAKNIQYF. DNA of the CDR3: TGTGCCAGCAGTTACAGGGGCCTAGCCAAAAACATTCAGTACTTC.

This clonotype was recorded at least ten times. The chain links TRBV25-1 to TRBJ1-1, with D maybe TRBD1 (6 bases). The length of the CDR3 is 14 residues. Germline lookup yields CDR1 MGHDK and CDR2 SYGVNS. The V end lost 4 bases, the J end lost 1 base, and 10 bases lay between the germline ends. The CDR3 here is CASSAWTENTEAFF. DNA of the CDR3: TGTGCCAGCAGTGCGTGGACAGAGAACACTGAAGCTTTCTTT.

This clonotype was observed at least ten times. The CDR3 nucleotides are TGTGCCAGCAGCTTAGATGTCTTGGACAGCCATGGCTACACCTTC. Amino acids: CASSLDVLDSHGYTF. The chain combines TRBV11-2 with TRBJ1-2; the D gene is possibly TRBD1 (6 bases). This CDR3 spans 15 amino acids. Germline loops: CDR1 SGHAT, CDR2 FQNNGV. Trimming removed 0 bases from V and 6 bases from J, with 14 bases in between.

The DNA of the CDR3 is TGTGCCAGCAGCCCCATGGGGTCCCTTCAAGAGACCCAGTACTTC. It translates to CASSPMGSLQETQYF. J is TRBJ2-5 and V is TRBV7-3; D remains unclear. Trimming left V 5 bases short and J 2 bases short, with 15 bases between. Germline CDR1 reads SGHTA; CDR2 reads FQGTGA. The CDR3 has 15 amino acids. Combining the CDR3 with reference TRBV7-3 and TRBJ2-5 gives the whole variable domain GAGVSQTPSNKVTEKGKYVELRCDPISGHTALYWYRQSLGQGPEFLIYFQGTGAADDSGLPNDRFFAVRPEGSVSTLKIQRTERGDSAVYLCASSPMGSLQETQYFGPGTRLLVL.

CDR3 region: CASRKGGGGSYGYTF. The CDR3 bases are TGTGCCAGCAGAAAAGGAGGAGGGGGTAGCTATGGCTACACCTTC. This chain connects TRBV6-1 to TRBJ1-2; perhaps TRBD1 as D (6 bases). This CDR3 has 15 residues. Trimming pared 6 bases from V and 4 bases from J, leaving 18 bases between. Germline V gene sequence: CDR1 MNHNS, CDR2 SASEGT.

This clonotype was recorded many times. The chain links TRBV19 to TRBJ1-5; tentative D call: TRBD1 (5 bases). The CDR3 spans 15 residues. Germline CDR1 and CDR2: LNHDA and SQIVND (reference sequence). Trimming shortened V by 7 bases and J by 9 bases, and 22 bases separated the two germline ends. The CDR3 DNA is TGTGCCAGTATTCAGGGAGGGTCGCGTGTTACGCCCCAGCATTTT. As protein: CASIQGGSRVTPQHF.

This clonotype was picked up many times. This chain uses TRBV5-1 with TRBJ2-5, with 14 bases aligning to TRBD2. The CDR3 is 16 amino acids. J was trimmed by 5 bases and V by 4 bases; bases with no gene match: 7. Per germline, CDR1 SGHRS and CDR2 YFSETQ. The CDR3 region is CASSAGLAGGSETQYF. CDR3 nucleotides: TGCGCCAGCAGCGCAGGACTAGCGGGGGGCTCGGAGACCCAGTACTTC. Combining the CDR3 with reference TRBV5-1 and TRBJ2-5 gives the whole variable domain KAGVTQTPRYLIKTRGQQVTLSCSPISGHRSVSWYQQTPGQGLQFLFEYFSETQRNKGNFPGRFSGRQFSNSRSEMNVSTLELGDSALYLCASSAGLAGGSETQYFGPGTRLLVL.

This clonotype has a count of ten or more. The chain joins TRBV20-1 to TRBJ1-2, with 7 bases lining up with TRBD1. Germline loops: CDR1 DFQATT, CDR2 SNEGSKA (reference sequence). V shed 3 bases and J 8 bases; nucleotides not matched to a gene: 18. The CDR3 loop spans 16 amino acids. This CDR3 reads CSASGDSKSWHSGYTF. The CDR3 bases are TGCAGTGCTAGTGGGGACAGCAAATCGTGGCACAGCGGCTACACCTTC.

This clonotype has a count of ten or more. This rearrangement joins TRBV2 to TRBJ1-1; no firm D call. The CDR3 runs to 12 residues. In germline, CDR1 is SNHLY, CDR2 FYNNEI. V dropped 8 bases and J dropped 3 bases, with 10 bases sitting between them. The CDR3 loop reads CASAGMDTEAFF. DNA for the CDR3: TGTGCCAGCGCCGGGATGGACACTGAAGCTTTCTTT.

In this sample, this clonotype turned up many times. The chain joins TRBV9 to TRBJ1-2; a weak D match, TRBD1 (6 bases). V lost 3 bases to trimming and J lost 2 bases, with 8 bases between them. CDR1 is SGDLS, CDR2 YYNGEE, per germline. The CDR3 covers 13 residues. CDR3 amino acids: CASSGQENYGYTF. The CDR3 nucleotides are TGTGCCAGCAGCGGACAGGAAAACTATGGCTACACCTTC.